The clone carrying this T cell receptor (beta chain) came up a few times. The antigen is not known. One entry per CDR3 protein results from TCRdb running MiXCR on the reads. The table lists approximately 350,000 distinct CDR3 sequences, just under 35% of them singletons. These data come from a study of T cell repertoires in cytomegalovirus infection. Across the study: A matching HLA type, together with CMV infection, was signaled by public TCR beta signatures. Study results and limitations: Summed frequency of public TCR beta families distinguished CMV carriers with the relevant HLA. There were HLA-C-restricted CMV-specific TCR beta clonotypes dominating the ex vivo response.

Trimming pared 5 bases from V and 5 bases from J, leaving 19 bases between. The CDR3 covers 15 residues. Per the germline V gene, CDR1 is MNHNS and CDR2 is SASEGT. This sequence originates from a human donor in good health (CMV status not recorded). Some clones in this sample may be carry-over from other donors' samples. The sample consisted of cultured PBMCs, taken from culture after CMV antigen stimulation. The rearrangement links TRBV6-1 to TRBJ2-7; D may match TRBD1 or TRBD2 (5 bases each). The CDR3 DNA reads TGTGCCAGCAGTTCGCCGGGACCGTTTTTTCACGAGCAGTACGTC. Its protein product is CASSSPGPFFHEQYV.